The rows below give T cell receptor beta chains drawn from one sample of a study of blood T cells in healthy people across ages. TCRdb re-called the 5' RACE reads with MiXCR, one entry per CDR3 protein. The profile covers approximately 810,000 distinct CDR3 sequences, with 25% to 30% appearing a single time and around a sixth taken by the ten largest. Sequencing was performed on blood. These receptors were taken from an elderly woman in good health. The CDR3 runs from the conserved cysteine through the conserved F or W. Fields, in order: clone size, J gene, D gene, V gene, CDR3 length, CDR3 protein, CDR3 DNA. D genes are given only for firm matches. Only some rows state a clone size, as once, few, many or a class for expanded clones.

>many|TRBJ2-5|TRBD1|TRBV20-1|15
CSARKTGKGQETQYF
TGCAGTGCTAGAAAGACAGGGAAAGGGCAAGAGACCCAGTACTTC
>many|TRBJ2-5|NA|TRBV10-3|13
CAISTTEQETQYF
TGTGCCATCAGCACTACAGAACAAGAGACCCAGTACTTC
>NA|TRBJ1-4|TRBD1|TRBV28|16
CASSLYGTGTNEKRFF
TGTGCCAGCAGTTTATACGGGACAGGGACTAATGAAAAACGGTTTTTT
>NA|TRBJ2-1|NA|TRBV18|16
CTSSPPQGLSYNEQFF
TGTACCAGCTCACCACCCCAGGGTCTCAGTTACAATGAGCAGTTCTTC
>few|TRBJ2-1|NA|TRBV23-1|14
CASVRVWSYNEQFF
TGCGCCAGCGTGCGTGTTTGGTCCTACAATGAGCAGTTCTTC
>many|TRBJ2-1|NA|TRBV5-1|13
CASARGGYNEQFF
TGCGCCAGCGCCAGGGGCGGATACAATGAGCAGTTCTTC
>many|TRBJ1-4|NA|TRBV7-2|15
CASSKTLGANEKLFF
TGTGCCAGCAGCAAGACGCTGGGGGCTAATGAAAAACTGTTTTTT
>many|TRBJ2-1|NA|TRBV11-1|13
CASSGHRGREEFF
TGTGCCAGCAGCGGGCACAGGGGGCGGGAGGAGTTCTTC
>many|TRBJ2-6|TRBD2|TRBV18|18
CASSPRGDGYSGANVLTF
TGTGCCAGCTCACCCCGGGGGGACGGATACTCTGGGGCCAACGTCCTGACTTTC
>few|TRBJ2-2|NA|TRBV20-1|13
CSARSANTGELFF
TGCAGTGCTAGGTCAGCGAACACCGGGGAGCTGTTTTTT
>few|TRBJ1-2|NA|TRBV12-3/TRBV12-4|16
CASTLTRDGNRYGYTF
TGTGCCAGCACCCTAACCCGGGACGGAAATCGCTATGGCTACACCTTC
>many|TRBJ1-6|NA|TRBV7-2|14
CASSLVGGNSPLHF
TGTGCCAGCAGCTTAGTAGGGGGTAACTCACCCCTCCACTTT
>many|TRBJ2-3|TRBD2|TRBV6-2/TRBV6-3|15
CASSFRVLTSGGEYF
TGTGCCAGCAGTTTCCGTGTCCTGACTAGCGGGGGGGAGTATTTT
>once|TRBJ1-5|TRBD1|TRBV18|16
CASSSRDSGGDQPQHF
TGTGCCAGCTCATCCCGGGACAGTGGCGGCGATCAGCCCCAGCATTTT
>many|TRBJ1-2|NA|TRBV6-2/TRBV6-3|14
CASSSNRADYGYTF
TGTGCCAGCAGCTCAAACAGGGCCGACTATGGCTACACCTTC
>NA|TRBJ1-6|NA|TRBV6-6|15
CASSYLLAENSPLHF
TGTGCCAGCAGTTACTTGCTAGCAGAGAATTCACCCCTCCACTTT
>once|TRBJ2-5|NA|TRBV5-6|14
CASSLAGRPETQYF
TGTGCCAGCAGCTTGGCCGGGAGACCAGAGACCCAGTACTTC
>NA|TRBJ2-5|NA|TRBV20-1|15
CSARDSGPTQETQYF
TGCAGTGCTAGAGATTCAGGGCCTACCCAAGAGACCCAGTACTTC
>many|TRBJ2-7|NA|TRBV7-6|15
CASSPRRDLGYEQYF
TGTGCCAGCAGCCCCCGCCGGGACCTCGGATACGAGCAGTACTTC
>many|TRBJ1-2|NA|TRBV9|13
CASSTAQGFGYTF
TGTGCCAGCAGCACAGCACAGGGTTTTGGCTACACCTTC
>many|TRBJ2-5|NA|TRBV7-8|17
CASSLPPRTGREETQYF
TGTGCCAGCAGCTTACCCCCTCGTACAGGGAGAGAAGAGACCCAGTACTTC
>many|TRBJ2-3|TRBD2|TRBV6-2/TRBV6-3|14
CASRNIAGTDTQYF
TGTGCCAGCAGGAATATAGCGGGGACAGATACGCAGTATTTT
>NA|TRBJ1-3|NA|TRBV12-3/TRBV12-4|15
CASSYRTASGNTIYF
TGTGCCAGCAGTTACAGGACAGCCTCTGGAAACACCATATATTTT
>NA|TRBJ2-2|NA|TRBV9|14
CASRGADFTGELFF
TGTGCCAGCAGGGGGGCAGATTTCACCGGGGAGCTGTTTTTT
>many|TRBJ2-1|NA|TRBV3-1|15
CASSQPGITYNEQFF
TGTGCCAGCAGCCAACCAGGGATCACCTACAATGAGCAGTTCTTC
>NA|TRBJ2-3|NA|TRBV9|17
CASSVVGVGGSTDMQYF
TGTGCCAGCAGCGTAGTAGGGGTAGGGGGAAGCACAGATATGCAGTATTTT
>NA|TRBJ2-2|NA|TRBV6-5|12
CASRRDLGELFF
TGTGCCAGCAGGAGGGATTTAGGGGAGCTGTTTTTT
>few|TRBJ2-5|NA|TRBV28|15
CASSLWWRGGETQYF
TGTGCCAGCAGTTTATGGTGGCGAGGAGGGGAGACCCAGTACTTC
>NA|TRBJ2-1|NA|TRBV7-9|13
CASSPDGPNEQFF
TGTGCCAGCAGCCCCGACGGACCCAATGAGCAGTTCTTC
>NA|TRBJ1-4|NA|TRBV12-3/TRBV12-4|16
CASSLVVGTGAEKLFF
TGTGCCAGCAGTTTAGTAGTCGGGACGGGGGCTGAAAAACTGTTTTTT
>many|TRBJ2-3|NA|TRBV6-2/TRBV6-3|14
CASSARGPADTQYF
TGTGCCAGCAGTGCCCGGGGCCCGGCAGATACGCAGTATTTT
>NA|TRBJ1-5|NA|TRBV30|15
CAWSVLSAGNQPQHF
TGTGCCTGGAGTGTACTTTCCGCAGGGAATCAGCCCCAGCATTTT
>NA|TRBJ2-1|NA|TRBV14|13
CASSSRQIDEQFF
TGTGCCAGCAGCTCGAGACAGATCGATGAGCAGTTCTTC
>NA|TRBJ2-1|TRBD1|TRBV12-3/TRBV12-4|13
CASRRPGGNEQFF
TGTGCCAGCAGAAGGCCAGGGGGCAATGAGCAGTTCTTC
>many|TRBJ2-1|TRBD1|TRBV2|14
CASTYRGLWNEQFF
TGTGCCAGCACTTACAGGGGGTTGTGGAATGAGCAGTTCTTC
>NA|TRBJ1-5|NA|TRBV4-1|15
CASSPTDRSNQPQHF
TGCGCCAGCAGCCCCACCGACCGTAGCAATCAGCCCCAGCATTTT
>many|TRBJ1-1|NA|TRBV5-1|13
CASSPDPGAEAFF
TGCGCCAGCAGCCCGGACCCGGGAGCTGAAGCTTTCTTT
>many|TRBJ1-1|TRBD1|TRBV7-2|13
CASSLQGTEGAFF
TGTGCCAGCAGCCTACAGGGGACTGAAGGAGCTTTCTTT
>many|TRBJ2-5|NA|TRBV7-2|14
CASSLAGRQETQYF
TGTGCCAGCAGCTTAGCGGGACGGCAAGAGACCCAGTACTTC
>NA|TRBJ2-3|NA|TRBV6-1|15
CASSEEAALADTQYF
TGTGCCAGCAGTGAAGAGGCCGCCCTGGCAGATACGCAGTATTTT
>many|TRBJ2-7|NA|TRBV11-2|13
CASSLIQGNEQYF
TGTGCCAGCAGCTTAATTCAGGGGAACGAGCAGTACTTC
>few|TRBJ2-5|TRBD2|TRBV2|13
CASSGEGLAFEYF
TGTGCCAGCAGTGGAGAGGGACTAGCTTTCGAGTACTTC
>NA|TRBJ2-7|NA|TRBV13|13
CASSSGVTYEQYF
TGTGCCAGCAGCTCCGGAGTTACCTACGAGCAGTACTTC
>many|TRBJ1-2|NA|TRBV7-2|15
CASSYLDPGSYGYTF
TGTGCCAGCAGCTATTTAGACCCCGGCAGCTATGGCTACACCTTC
>once|TRBJ2-7|NA|TRBV5-6|14
CASSPRYGSSEQYF
TGTGCCAGCTCACCACGGTATGGGTCCTCCGAGCAGTACTTC
>many|TRBJ2-4|TRBD2|TRBV11-2|15
CASSLGAGGRNIQYF
TGTGCCAGCAGCTTGGGAGCGGGGGGGAGGAACATTCAGTACTTC
>many|TRBJ2-1|TRBD2|TRBV9|19
CASSVREGASEPRANEQFF
TGTGCCAGCAGCGTGCGGGAGGGGGCCTCAGAGCCGAGGGCCAATGAGCAGTTCTTC
>many|TRBJ1-1|TRBD1|TRBV10-3|16
CAIRDQTGKMNTEAFF
TGTGCCATCAGAGACCAGACAGGGAAGATGAACACTGAAGCTTTCTTT
>NA|TRBJ2-3|TRBD2|TRBV10-3|16
CASSLVLAGPTDTQYF
TGTGCCAGCAGTTTAGTACTAGCGGGGCCCACAGATACGCAGTATTTT
>few|TRBJ2-5|NA|TRBV2|14
CASSVRVNYGTQYF
TGTGCCAGCAGTGTCAGGGTAAATTATGGGACCCAGTACTTC